This T cell receptor beta chain stems from a study of blood T cell repertoires in COVID-19. This clone has more than one count but fewer than ten. Germline values: CDR1 MDHEN, CDR2 SYDVKM. J gave up 7 bases and V 3 bases, and 9 bases lay outside the gene matches. CDR3 size: 16 residues. Sequencing was performed with immunoSEQ multiplex PCR; in TCRdb, only in-frame clones are kept and a portion is missing. The sample has tens of thousands of clones, roughly 76% seen once. This clonotype was sampled from a woman in her 70s with acute or convalescent COVID-19. The sequencing input was peripheral blood. The genes are TRBV28 and TRBJ1-2; 12 bases are shared with TRBD1. The CDR3 DNA follows: TGTGCCAGCAGTTTCACCGGGACAGGGGGCGCGAGTGGCTACACCTTC. Its protein is CASSFTGTGGASGYTF.